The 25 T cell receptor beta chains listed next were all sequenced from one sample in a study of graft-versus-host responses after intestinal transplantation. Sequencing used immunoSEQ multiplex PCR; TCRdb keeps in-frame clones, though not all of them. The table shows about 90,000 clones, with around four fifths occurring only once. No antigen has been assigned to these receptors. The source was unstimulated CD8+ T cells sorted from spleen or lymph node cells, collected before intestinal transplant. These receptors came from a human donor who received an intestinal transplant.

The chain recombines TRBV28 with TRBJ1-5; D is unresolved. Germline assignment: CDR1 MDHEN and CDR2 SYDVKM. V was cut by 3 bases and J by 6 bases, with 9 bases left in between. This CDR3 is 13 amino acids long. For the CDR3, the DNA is TGTGCCAGCAGTTTTGGGATGGGTCAGCCCCAGCATTTT. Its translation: CASSFGMGQPQHF.

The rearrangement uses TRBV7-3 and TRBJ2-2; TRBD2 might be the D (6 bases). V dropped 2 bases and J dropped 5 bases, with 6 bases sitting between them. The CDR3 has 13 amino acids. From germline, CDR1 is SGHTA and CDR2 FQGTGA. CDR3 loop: CASSLLATGELFF. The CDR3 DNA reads TGTGCCAGCAGCTTACTAGCGACCGGGGAGCTGTTTTTT.

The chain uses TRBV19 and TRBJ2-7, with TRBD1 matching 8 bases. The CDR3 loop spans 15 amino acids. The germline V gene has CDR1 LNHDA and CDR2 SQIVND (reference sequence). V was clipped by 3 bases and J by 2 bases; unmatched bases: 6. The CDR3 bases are TGTGCCAGTAGTATTGCCGGACAGGGACCCTACGAGCAGTACTTC. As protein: CASSIAGQGPYEQYF. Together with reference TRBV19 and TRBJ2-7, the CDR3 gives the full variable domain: DGGITQSPKYLFRKEGQNVTLSCEQNLNHDAMYWYRQDPGQGLRLIYYSQIVNDFQKGDIAEGYSVSREKKESFPLTVTSAQKNPTAFYLCASSIAGQGPYEQYFGPGTRLTVT.

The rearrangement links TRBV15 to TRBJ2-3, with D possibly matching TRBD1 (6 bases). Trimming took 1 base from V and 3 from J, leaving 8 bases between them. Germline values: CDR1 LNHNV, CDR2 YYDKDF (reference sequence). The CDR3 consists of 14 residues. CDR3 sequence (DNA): TGTGCCACCAGCAGAGGACAGGAAACAGATACGCAGTATTTT. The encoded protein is CATSRGQETDTQYF.

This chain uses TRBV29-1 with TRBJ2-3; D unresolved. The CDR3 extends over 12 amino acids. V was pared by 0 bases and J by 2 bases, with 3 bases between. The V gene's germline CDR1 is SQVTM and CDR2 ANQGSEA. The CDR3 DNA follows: TGCAGCGTTGAAGAGAACACAGATACGCAGTATTTT. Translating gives CSVEENTDTQYF.

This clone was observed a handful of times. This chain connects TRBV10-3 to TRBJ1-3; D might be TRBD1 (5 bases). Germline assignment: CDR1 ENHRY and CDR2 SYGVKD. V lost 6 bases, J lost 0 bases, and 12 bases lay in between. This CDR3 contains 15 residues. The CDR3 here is CAIRQDGNSGNTIYF. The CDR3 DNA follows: TGTGCCATCAGACAGGACGGAAACTCTGGAAACACCATATATTTT.

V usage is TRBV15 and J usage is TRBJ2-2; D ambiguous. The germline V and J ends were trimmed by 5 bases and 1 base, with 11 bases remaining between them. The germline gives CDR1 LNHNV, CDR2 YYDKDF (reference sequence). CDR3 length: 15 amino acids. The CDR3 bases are TGTGCCACCAGCCCTCGTACTGGGAACACCGGGGAGCTGTTTTTT. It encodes CATSPRTGNTGELFF.

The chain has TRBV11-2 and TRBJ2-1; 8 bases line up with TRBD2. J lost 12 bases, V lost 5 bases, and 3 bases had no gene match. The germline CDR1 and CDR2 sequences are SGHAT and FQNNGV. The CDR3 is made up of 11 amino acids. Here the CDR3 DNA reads TGTGCCAGCAGCGCCGGGGGGGTGCAGTTCTTC. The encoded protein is CASSAGGVQFF.

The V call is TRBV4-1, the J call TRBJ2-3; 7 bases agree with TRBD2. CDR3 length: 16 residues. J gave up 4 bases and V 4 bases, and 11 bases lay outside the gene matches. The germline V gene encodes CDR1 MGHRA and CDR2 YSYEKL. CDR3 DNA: TGCGCCAGCAGCCCCTCTCCGGGGGGATGGGCAGATACGCAGTATTTT. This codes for CASSPSPGGWADTQYF.

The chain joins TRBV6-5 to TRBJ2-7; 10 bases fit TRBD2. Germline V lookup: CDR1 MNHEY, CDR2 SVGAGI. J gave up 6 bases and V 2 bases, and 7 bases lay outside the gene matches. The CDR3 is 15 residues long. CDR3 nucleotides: TGTGCCAGCAGTTACACGGCCGGGACTAGCGCCGAGCAGTACTTC. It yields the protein CASSYTAGTSAEQYF.

The CDR3 DNA sequence: TGCGCCAGCAGCCCGGGACAGGGGGCAATTGAGCAGTACTTC. The encoded protein is CASSPGQGAIEQYF. This chain connects TRBV4-1 to TRBJ2-7; 12 nucleotides line up with TRBD1. CDR3 size: 14 residues. The ends lost 4 bases at V and 7 bases at J; junction bases unmatched: 5. Germline V gene data show CDR1 as MGHRA and CDR2 as YSYEKL.

The CDR3 region has the DNA TGTGCCAGCAGCTTTTCCAGCCTAGCGGGAAAGTATGAGCAGTTCTTC. Translation: CASSFSSLAGKYEQFF. The J gene is TRBJ2-1, the V gene TRBV11-2, with 9 positions matching TRBD2. CDR3 length: 16 amino acids. Losses at the gene ends were 3 bases for V and 8 bases for J; bases not matched to a gene: 11. Germline V gene lookup returns CDR1 SGHAT and CDR2 FQNNGV. The entire variable domain, with the rest obtained from reference TRBV11-2 and TRBJ2-1, is as follows: EAGVAQSPRYKIIEKRQSVAFWCNPISGHATLYWYQQILGQGPKLLIQFQNNGVVDDSQLPKDRFSAERLKGVDSTLKIQPAKLEDSAVYLCASSFSSLAGKYEQFFGPGTRLTVL.

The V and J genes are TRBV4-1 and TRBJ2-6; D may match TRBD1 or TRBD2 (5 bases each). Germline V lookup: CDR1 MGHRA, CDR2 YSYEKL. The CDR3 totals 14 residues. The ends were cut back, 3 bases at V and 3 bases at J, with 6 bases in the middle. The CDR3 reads CASSQRGGANVLTF. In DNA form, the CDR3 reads TGCGCCAGCAGCCAGAGGGGTGGGGCCAACGTCCTGACTTTC.

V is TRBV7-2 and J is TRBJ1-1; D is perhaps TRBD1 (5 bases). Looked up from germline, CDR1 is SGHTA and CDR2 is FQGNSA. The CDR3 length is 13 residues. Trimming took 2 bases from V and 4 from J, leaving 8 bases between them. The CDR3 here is CASSLQGGTEAFF. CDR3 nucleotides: TGTGCCAGCAGCTTACAGGGAGGCACTGAAGCTTTCTTT.

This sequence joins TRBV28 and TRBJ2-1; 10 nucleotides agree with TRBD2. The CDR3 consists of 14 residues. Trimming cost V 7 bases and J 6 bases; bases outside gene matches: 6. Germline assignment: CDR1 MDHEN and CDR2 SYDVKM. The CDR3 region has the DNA TGTGCCAGCAATCTAGCGGGAGACGGCAATGAGCAGTTCTTC. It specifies CASNLAGDGNEQFF.

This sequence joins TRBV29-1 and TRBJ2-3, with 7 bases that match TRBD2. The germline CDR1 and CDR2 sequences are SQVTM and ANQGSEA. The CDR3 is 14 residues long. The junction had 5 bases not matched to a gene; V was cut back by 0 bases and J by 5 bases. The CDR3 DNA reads TGCAGCGTTGAAGATACTAGCGAAGGAGATACGCAGTATTTT. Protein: CSVEDTSEGDTQYF.

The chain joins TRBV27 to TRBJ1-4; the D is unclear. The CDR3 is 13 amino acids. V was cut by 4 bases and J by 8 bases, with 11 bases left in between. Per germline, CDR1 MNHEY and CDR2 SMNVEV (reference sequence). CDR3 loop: CASSSGVVEKLFF. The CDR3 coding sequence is TGTGCCAGCAGTTCAGGAGTTGTGGAAAAACTGTTTTTT. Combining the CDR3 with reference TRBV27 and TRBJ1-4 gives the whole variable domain EAQVTQNPRYLITVTGKKLTVTCSQNMNHEYMSWYRQDPGLGLRQIYYSMNVEVTDKGDVPEGYKVSRKEKRNFPLILESPSPNQTSLYFCASSSGVVEKLFFGSGTQLSVL.

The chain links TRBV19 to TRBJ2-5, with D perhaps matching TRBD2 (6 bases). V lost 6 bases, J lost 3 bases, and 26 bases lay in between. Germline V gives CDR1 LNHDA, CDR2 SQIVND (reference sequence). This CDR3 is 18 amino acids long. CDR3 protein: CASSATRVGWSSEETQYF. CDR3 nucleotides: TGTGCCAGTAGCGCGACTAGAGTAGGATGGAGCTCCGAAGAGACCCAGTACTTC. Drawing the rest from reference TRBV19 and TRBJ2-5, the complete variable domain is DGGITQSPKYLFRKEGQNVTLSCEQNLNHDAMYWYRQDPGQGLRLIYYSQIVNDFQKGDIAEGYSVSREKKESFPLTVTSAQKNPTAFYLCASSATRVGWSSEETQYFGPGTRLLVL.

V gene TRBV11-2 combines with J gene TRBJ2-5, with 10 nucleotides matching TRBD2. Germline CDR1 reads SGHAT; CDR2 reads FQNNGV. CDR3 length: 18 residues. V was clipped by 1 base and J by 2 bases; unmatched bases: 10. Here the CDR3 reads CASSLGLLAGYQQETQYF. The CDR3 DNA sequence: TGTGCCAGCAGCTTAGGTTTACTAGCGGGGTATCAACAAGAGACCCAGTACTTC.

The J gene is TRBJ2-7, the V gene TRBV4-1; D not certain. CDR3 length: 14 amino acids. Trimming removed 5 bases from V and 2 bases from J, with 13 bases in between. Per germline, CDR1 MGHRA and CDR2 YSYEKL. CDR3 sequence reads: CASSDRNATYEQYF. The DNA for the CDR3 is TGCGCCAGCAGCGACCGGAACGCCACCTACGAGCAGTACTTC.

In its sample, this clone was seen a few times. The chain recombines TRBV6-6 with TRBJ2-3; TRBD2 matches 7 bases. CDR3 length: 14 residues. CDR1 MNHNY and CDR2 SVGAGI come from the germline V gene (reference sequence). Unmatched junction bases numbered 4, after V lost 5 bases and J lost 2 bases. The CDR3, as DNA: TGTGCCAGCAGTACGAGCGGGGACACAGATACGCAGTATTTT. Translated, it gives CASSTSGDTDTQYF.

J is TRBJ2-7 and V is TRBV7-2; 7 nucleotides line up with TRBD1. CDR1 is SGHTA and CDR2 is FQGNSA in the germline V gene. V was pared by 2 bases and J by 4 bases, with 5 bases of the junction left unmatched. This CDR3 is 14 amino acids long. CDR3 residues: CASSLLGDSYEQYF. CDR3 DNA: TGTGCCAGCAGCTTATTGGGGGACAGTTACGAGCAGTACTTC.

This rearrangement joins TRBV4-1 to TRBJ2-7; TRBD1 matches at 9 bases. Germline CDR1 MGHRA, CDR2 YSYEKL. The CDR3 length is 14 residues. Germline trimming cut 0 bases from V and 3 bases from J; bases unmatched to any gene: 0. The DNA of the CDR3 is TGCGCCAGCAGCCAAGAGGGACAGGGCTACGAGCAGTACTTC. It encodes CASSQEGQGYEQYF.

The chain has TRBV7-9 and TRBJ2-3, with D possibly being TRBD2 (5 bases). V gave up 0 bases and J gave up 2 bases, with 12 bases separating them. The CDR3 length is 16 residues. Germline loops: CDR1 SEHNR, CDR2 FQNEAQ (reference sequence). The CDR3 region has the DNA TGTGCCAGCAGCTTAGCGACTACCCTTCTCACAGATACGCAGTATTTT. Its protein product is CASSLATTLLTDTQYF.

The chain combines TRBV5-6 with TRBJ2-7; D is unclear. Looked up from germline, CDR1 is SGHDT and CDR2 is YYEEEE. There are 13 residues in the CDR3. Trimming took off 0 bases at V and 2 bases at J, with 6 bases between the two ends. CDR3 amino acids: CASSLVGPYEQYF. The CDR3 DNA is TGTGCCAGCAGCTTGGTGGGTCCCTACGAGCAGTACTTC.